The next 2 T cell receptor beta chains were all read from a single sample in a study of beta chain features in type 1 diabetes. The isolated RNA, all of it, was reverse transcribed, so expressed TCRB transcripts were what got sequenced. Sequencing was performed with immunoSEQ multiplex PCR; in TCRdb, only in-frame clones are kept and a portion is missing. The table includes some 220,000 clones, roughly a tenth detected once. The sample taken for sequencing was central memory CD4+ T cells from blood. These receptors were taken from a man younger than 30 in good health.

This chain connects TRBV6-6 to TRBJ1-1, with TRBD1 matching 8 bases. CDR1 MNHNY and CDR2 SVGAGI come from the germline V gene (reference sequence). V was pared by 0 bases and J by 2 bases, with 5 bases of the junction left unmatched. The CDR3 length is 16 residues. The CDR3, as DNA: TGTGCCAGCAGTTACTCTCCGGACAGGGAAAACACTGAAGCTTTCTTT. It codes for CASSYSPDRENTEAFF.

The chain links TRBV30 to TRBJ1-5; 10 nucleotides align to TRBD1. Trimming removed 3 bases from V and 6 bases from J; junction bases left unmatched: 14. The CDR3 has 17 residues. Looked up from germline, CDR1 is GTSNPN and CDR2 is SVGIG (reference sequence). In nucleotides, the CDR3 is TGTGCCTGGAGCTGGGGACAGGGGCTCCCTCAAAGTCAGCCCCAGCATTTT. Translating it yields CAWSWGQGLPQSQPQHF.